The T cell receptor beta chain under discussion was sequenced for a study of cytotoxic CD8 clonotypes in ibrutinib-treated CLL. Study-level points and caveats: Public clonotypes were uncommon and contracted or stayed stable on treatment.

About this clone: The antigen is unknown.

There are 12 residues in the CDR3. The germline CDR1 and CDR2 sequences are SGHTA and FQGNSA. With 5 bases removed from V and 9 bases from J, the gap between germline ends came to 8 bases. This table comes from immunoSEQ multiplex PCR, and its TCRdb copy is limited to in-frame clones, with some not included. The data hold some 130,000 clones, with over 75% observed a single time. The clonotype comes from a human donor with chronic lymphocytic leukemia. The genes are TRBV7-2 and TRBJ1-6, with a tentative D call TRBD1 (5 bases). Source: PBMCs, taken after 24 months of ibrutinib treatment. CDR3 DNA sequence: TGTGCCAGCAGCCAAACAGGTTCACCCCTCCACTTT. It codes for CASSQTGSPLHF.